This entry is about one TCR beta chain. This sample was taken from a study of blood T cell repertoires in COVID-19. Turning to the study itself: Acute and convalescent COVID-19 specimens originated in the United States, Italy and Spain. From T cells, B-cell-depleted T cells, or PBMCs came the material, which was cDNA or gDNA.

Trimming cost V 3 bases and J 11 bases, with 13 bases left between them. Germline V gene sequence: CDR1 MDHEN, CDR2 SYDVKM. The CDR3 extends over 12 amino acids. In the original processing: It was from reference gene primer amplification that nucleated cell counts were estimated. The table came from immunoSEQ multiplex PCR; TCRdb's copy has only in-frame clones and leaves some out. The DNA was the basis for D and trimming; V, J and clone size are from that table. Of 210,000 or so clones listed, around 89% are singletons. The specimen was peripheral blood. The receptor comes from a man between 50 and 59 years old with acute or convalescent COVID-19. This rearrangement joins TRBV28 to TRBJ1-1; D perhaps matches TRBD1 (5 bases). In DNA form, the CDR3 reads TGTGCCAGCAGTTTTGGGACCCGGGAGGCTTTCTTT. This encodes CASSFGTREAFF.